This T cell receptor beta chain emerged from a study of T-cell memory formation after mild COVID-19. Germline V gene lookup returns CDR1 MNHEY and CDR2 SVGEGT. CDR3 size: 12 residues. Trimming pared 6 bases from V and 13 bases from J, leaving 16 bases between. Libraries for TCRalpha and TCRbeta carried sample barcodes and unique molecular identifiers via 5'RACE. MiXCR, run by TCRdb on the 5' RACE reads, gives a single entry per CDR3 protein. The table shows fewer than 50,000 distinct CDR3 sequences, with roughly 6.6% occurring only once. The sample holds many counts of this clonotype. The antigen is undetermined. Study conclusions and caveats: Clones which contracted sat mainly in CM and EM if CD4+, and in EMRA if CD8+. The study detected some responding clones in pre-infection memory, suggesting cross-reactive memory joined. Balance between CD4 and CD8 was seen in clones contracting day 15 to 85, and a CD4+ lean was seen in later expanders.

This clonotype originated in an adult who had mild COVID-19 (a few samples of this study predate the infection). Cell type and time point are not known. V and J are TRBV6-2 or TRBV6-3 and TRBJ2-1, with D possibly called TRBD1 or TRBD2 (5 bases each). The sequenced sample consisted of PBMCs or a T cell subset sorted from them (not recorded which). CDR3 in DNA: TGTGCCAGCAGAATAAGCGGTGGGACCCAGTTCTTC. Translation gives CASRISGGTQFF.